One sample yielded the 8 T cell receptor beta chains listed below, sequenced in a study of blood T cell repertoires in COVID-19 (dated by TCRdb to about 2020). Libraries were built with the immunoSEQ multiplex PCR assay. TCRdb stores this immuneACCESS table with in-frame sequences only. Part of the clones is absent; in the studies checked, under half of the shortfall reflects unresolved V genes, and no reason is known for the rest. Across this sample there are approximately 84,000 clones, with just under 80% seen only once. The ten largest account for about 16% of the sample. The specimen was peripheral blood. The receptors derive from a human donor in a cohort sampled during active COVID-19.

The table lists this clone with a few counts. The chain uses TRBV5-1 and TRBJ1-2; D gene uncertain. The CDR3 has 13 amino acids. V was trimmed by 0 bases and J by 0 bases, leaving 3 bases between them. CDR1 SGHRS and CDR2 YFSETQ come from the germline V gene. CDR3 nucleotides: TGCGCCAGCAGCTTGGACACTAACTATGGCTACACCTTC. This gives the protein CASSLDTNYGYTF.

As DNA, the CDR3 is TGTGCCAGCAGCCAAGGTACTAGCAGGCGTCAAGAGACCCAGTACTTC. This translates into CASSQGTSRRQETQYF. The chain has TRBV3-1 (or the pseudogene TRBV3-2) and TRBJ2-5; perhaps TRBD2 as D (6 bases). Trimming removed 1 base at V and 2 bases at J, with 14 bases between. This CDR3 region has 16 residues. The germline V gene has CDR1 LGHDT and CDR2 YNNKEL (reference sequence).

This clone has only a few counts. The rearrangement joins TRBV29-1 to TRBJ2-5; 14 nucleotides agree with TRBD2. Germline V gene lookup returns CDR1 SQVTM and CDR2 ANQGSEA. V shed 5 bases and J 4 bases; nucleotides not matched to a gene: 9. The CDR3 runs to 16 residues. The CDR3 DNA reads TGCAGCGTTAATCAAGGACTAGCGGGGGGTGGAGAGACCCAGTACTTC. Amino acids: CSVNQGLAGGGETQYF.

This clone was picked up one time. This rearrangement joins TRBV27 to TRBJ2-1, with 11 bases fitting TRBD2. The ends lost 2 bases at V and 3 bases at J; junction bases unmatched: 6. Germline CDR1 and CDR2: MNHEY and SMNVEV (reference sequence). The CDR3 spans 17 residues. The CDR3: CASSLTTSGGHYNEQFF. CDR3 coding DNA: TGTGCCAGCAGTTTAACAACTAGCGGGGGCCACTACAATGAGCAGTTCTTC.

Only a few counts were recorded for this clone. The chain has TRBV28 and TRBJ2-6; TRBD2 agrees at 13 bases. Germline V gene lookup returns CDR1 MDHEN and CDR2 SYDVKM. CDR3 length: 19 residues. V shed 3 bases and J 3 bases; nucleotides not matched to a gene: 8. DNA of the CDR3: TGTGCCAGCAGTTTCCCCTGGACTAGCGGGAGAGGTGGGGCCAACGTCCTGACTTTC. Its protein product is CASSFPWTSGRGGANVLTF.

The rearrangement uses TRBV19 and TRBJ1-4; D is undetermined. This CDR3 spans 15 amino acids. Looked up from germline, CDR1 is LNHDA and CDR2 is SQIVND (reference sequence). Trimming cost V 5 bases and J 4 bases, with 14 bases left between them. CDR3 coding DNA: TGTGCCAGTAGTCCTCTCCAGGAGGTTAATGAAAAACTGTTTTTT. Amino acid sequence: CASSPLQEVNEKLFF. The entire variable domain, with the rest obtained from reference TRBV19 and TRBJ1-4, is as follows: DGGITQSPKYLFRKEGQNVTLSCEQNLNHDAMYWYRQDPGQGLRLIYYSQIVNDFQKGDIAEGYSVSREKKESFPLTVTSAQKNPTAFYLCASSPLQEVNEKLFFGSGTQLSVL.

V gene TRBV28 combines with J gene TRBJ2-1, with 9 bases aligning to TRBD2. V lost 4 bases, J lost 9 bases, and 13 bases stayed unmatched. This CDR3 has 16 residues. CDR1 is MDHEN and CDR2 is SYDVKM in the germline V gene. CDR3 DNA sequence: TGTGCCAGCAGTTCCCCCGGGGTAGCGGGAGCGGGTGAGCAGTTCTTC. It translates to CASSSPGVAGAGEQFF.

This clone was seen only once. This chain links TRBV5-5 with TRBJ2-6; TRBD2 matches at 9 bases. Germline assignment: CDR1 SGHKS and CDR2 YYEKEE (reference sequence). The CDR3 extends over 20 amino acids. The ends lost 4 bases at V and 0 bases at J; junction bases unmatched: 14. CDR3 loop: CASSPRDSGGLSSGANVLTF. The CDR3 DNA reads TGTGCCAGCAGCCCCCGAGATAGCGGGGGCCTGAGCTCTGGGGCCAACGTCCTGACTTTC.